The 28 T cell receptor beta chains below all came from one sample that was sequenced in a study of beta chain features in type 1 diabetes. Reverse transcription of all isolated RNA meant that expressed TCRB transcripts were sequenced. Sequenced by immunoSEQ multiplex PCR; TCRdb stores in-frame clones only, minus some. The data hold 500,000 to 700,000 clones, with 15% to 19% observed a single time. Sample: naive CD4+ T cells from blood. The receptors come from a man between 18 and 29 years old in good health.

This clone was seen more than once but under ten times. This chain links TRBV9 with TRBJ2-7; a weak D match, TRBD2 (5 bases). Germline V gene lookup returns CDR1 SGDLS and CDR2 YYNGEE. This CDR3 is built from 14 residues. V shed 0 bases and J shed 2 bases, with 9 bases lying between them. The CDR3 bases are TGTGCCAGCAGCGTAGAGAGGGAACCCTACGAGCAGTACTTC. This translates into CASSVEREPYEQYF.

About this clone: Other DNA sequences in this specimen translate into the identical CDR3. The V call is TRBV5-1, the J call TRBJ1-2, with TRBD1 matching over 9 bases. The junction had 4 bases not matched to a gene; V was cut back by 4 bases and J by 6 bases. The CDR3 contains 13 residues. Germline V gene lookup returns CDR1 SGHRS and CDR2 YFSETQ. The chain's CDR3 is CASSPRTGDGYTF. The CDR3 region has the DNA TGCGCCAGCAGCCCGCGGACAGGGGATGGCTACACCTTC. Filled out from reference TRBV5-1 and TRBJ1-2, the complete variable domain reads KAGVTQTPRYLIKTRGQQVTLSCSPISGHRSVSWYQQTPGQGLQFLFEYFSETQRNKGNFPGRFSGRQFSNSRSEMNVSTLELGDSALYLCASSPRTGDGYTFGSGTRLTVV.

The chain combines TRBV7-8 with TRBJ2-1; 7 bases map to TRBD1. The CDR3 is 14 residues long. From germline, CDR1 is SGHVS and CDR2 FQNEAQ. V was pared by 4 bases and J by 5 bases, with 5 bases of the junction left unmatched. CDR3 DNA sequence: TGTGCCAGCAGCTCACGACAGGGAAACAATGAGCAGTTCTTC. Translated, it gives CASSSRQGNNEQFF. The variable domain in full, completed from reference TRBV7-8 and TRBJ2-1, reads GAGVSQSPRYKVAKRGQDVALRCDPISGHVSLFWYQQALGQGPEFLTYFQNEAQLDKSGLPSDRFFAERPEGSVSTLKIQRTQQEDSAVYLCASSSRQGNNEQFFGPGTRLTVL.

This clone was counted a few times. Written as DNA, the CDR3 is TGTGCCAGCAGCCTCGCCGAGGGGCAGCCCCAGCATTTT. It translates to CASSLAEGQPQHF. This sequence joins TRBV7-3 and TRBJ1-5; tentatively, D is TRBD1 (5 bases). The germline V gene encodes CDR1 SGHTA and CDR2 FQGTGA. The CDR3 loop spans 13 amino acids. V dropped 5 bases and J dropped 7 bases, with 12 bases sitting between them.

This clone was detected only a few times. The V and J genes are TRBV11-2 and TRBJ2-7; possibly TRBD2 for D (6 bases). Germline CDR1 is SGHAT and CDR2 is FQNNGV. Trimming removed 2 bases from V and 4 bases from J, with 15 bases in between. This CDR3 contains 15 residues. CDR3 DNA sequence: TGTGCCAGCAGCTTAAGTGACGGGAGTGGTTACGAGCAGTACTTC. It codes for CASSLSDGSGYEQYF. Full variable domain (outside the CDR3, taken from reference TRBV11-2 and TRBJ2-7): EAGVAQSPRYKIIEKRQSVAFWCNPISGHATLYWYQQILGQGPKLLIQFQNNGVVDDSQLPKDRFSAERLKGVDSTLKIQPAKLEDSAVYLCASSLSDGSGYEQYFGPGTRLTVT.

This clone came up a few times. The chain combines TRBV7-2 with TRBJ2-7; D gene uncertain. V was trimmed by 2 bases and J by 6 bases, leaving 5 bases between them. The CDR3 has 11 amino acids. In germline, CDR1 is SGHTA, CDR2 FQGNSA. This CDR3 reads CASSLRSEQYF. The CDR3 region has the DNA TGTGCCAGCAGCTTAAGGTCCGAGCAGTACTTC.

This clone was seen a handful of times. The chain links TRBV30 to TRBJ1-2; D uncertain. The germline gives CDR1 GTSNPN, CDR2 SVGIG (reference sequence). This CDR3 has 14 residues. Trimming took 3 bases from V and 2 from J, leaving 13 bases between them. The CDR3 is CAWSRGHSNYGYTF. CDR3 sequence (DNA): TGTGCCTGGAGCCGCGGGCATTCGAACTATGGCTACACCTTC.

This sequence joins TRBV6-1 and TRBJ1-2; D is perhaps TRBD1 (5 bases). The CDR3 sequence is 13 residues long. Germline lookup yields CDR1 MNHNS and CDR2 SASEGT. Trimming removed 10 bases from V and 4 bases from J, with 16 bases in between. The CDR3 region is CATREDWGYGYTF. The CDR3 DNA is TGTGCCACCAGGGAAGACTGGGGCTATGGCTACACCTTC.

This clone was detected a few times. As DNA, the CDR3 is TGCGCCAGCAGCCCGCTTATGACTAGCACAGATACGCAGTATTTT. It encodes CASSPLMTSTDTQYF. The chain joins TRBV4-3 to TRBJ2-3, with unresolved D. V lost 4 bases and J 0 bases, leaving 11 bases between the germline ends. Looked up from germline, CDR1 is LGHNA and CDR2 is YSLEER. CDR3 length: 15 residues.

The CDR3 DNA sequence: TGTGCCAGTAGTATTGTACAATGGGGCAACATTCAGTACTTC. It is translated as CASSIVQWGNIQYF. The chain has TRBV19 and TRBJ2-4; D perhaps matches TRBD1 (5 bases). The V gene's germline CDR1 is LNHDA and CDR2 SQIVND (reference sequence). V was clipped by 3 bases and J by 7 bases, with 13 bases between them. This CDR3 comprises 14 residues.

The chain carries TRBV6-1 and TRBJ1-5; D call uncertain. The V gene lost 8 bases and the J gene lost 0 bases, with 14 bases spanning the gap. Germline V CDR1 and CDR2: MNHNS, SASEGT. The CDR3 is 15 residues long. DNA of the CDR3: TGTGCCAGCGTGAGGCAGACTAATAGCAATCAGCCCCAGCATTTT. This encodes CASVRQTNSNQPQHF.

J is TRBJ1-2 and V is TRBV7-2; D is ambiguous. The V end was cut by 6 bases, the J end by 0 bases, with 11 bases between. The CDR3 consists of 14 residues. Germline lookup yields CDR1 SGHTA and CDR2 FQGNSA. In nucleotides, the CDR3 is TGTGCCAGCAGTTCCAGAGTGGCTAACTATGGCTACACCTTC. Protein: CASSSRVANYGYTF.

The V gene is TRBV28, the J gene TRBJ1-4, with D possibly matching TRBD1 (5 bases). Per the germline V gene, CDR1 is MDHEN and CDR2 is SYDVKM. The CDR3 is 14 residues long. The V and J ends lost 8 bases and 8 bases respectively, with 18 bases between them. The chain's CDR3 is CASLNRKAGEKLFF. The CDR3 DNA follows: TGTGCCAGCCTAAACAGGAAGGCGGGGGAAAAACTGTTTTTT.

J is TRBJ2-5 and V is TRBV11-3; 9 bases map to TRBD1. CDR3 length: 14 residues. The ends lost 6 bases at V and 5 bases at J; junction bases unmatched: 7. Germline CDR1 is SGHNT and CDR2 is YENEEA. CDR3 coding DNA: TGTGCCAGCAGTACAGGGGGCGCAGGGGAGACCCAGTACTTC. This translates into CASSTGGAGETQYF.

The rearrangement uses TRBV9 and TRBJ2-4; 9 bases align to TRBD1. Germline lookup yields CDR1 SGDLS and CDR2 YYNGEE. There are 16 residues in the CDR3. The junction had 3 bases not matched to a gene; V was cut back by 0 bases and J by 2 bases. CDR3 loop: CASSVGGQGSKNIQYF. Here the CDR3 DNA reads TGTGCCAGCAGCGTAGGGGGACAGGGTTCCAAAAACATTCAGTACTTC.

This clone was recorded a few times. This chain links TRBV18 with TRBJ1-1; no clear D gene. V was pared by 1 base and J by 3 bases, with 6 bases between. This CDR3 has 13 amino acids. CDR1 and CDR2 from the germline V gene are KGHSH and LQKENI. The CDR3 here is CASSPLLDTEAFF. DNA of the CDR3: TGTGCCAGCTCACCACTCCTGGACACTGAAGCTTTCTTT.

CDR3 nucleotides: TGTGCCAGCAGTGAACCGGAGAGTACTGGCTACACCTTC. Its protein product is CASSEPESTGYTF. The chain combines TRBV2 with TRBJ1-2, with D uncertain. Trimming left V 2 bases short and J 7 bases short, with 11 bases between. Germline V gene lookup returns CDR1 SNHLY and CDR2 FYNNEI. The CDR3 extends over 13 amino acids.

This clone has a handful of counts. This sequence joins TRBV5-1 and TRBJ1-2, with unresolved D. This CDR3 has 13 amino acids. With 4 bases removed from V and 2 bases from J, the gap between germline ends came to 9 bases. Germline-derived CDR1 and CDR2 are SGHRS and YFSETQ. The DNA for the CDR3 is TGCGCCAGCAGCAGGGAGTCCAACTATGGCTACACCTTC. It specifies CASSRESNYGYTF.

This clone was counted between two and nine times. The chain is built from TRBV11-3 and TRBJ2-2; D is unresolved. Germline-derived CDR1 and CDR2 are SGHNT and YENEEA. Trimming left V 2 bases short and J 6 bases short, with 7 bases between. This CDR3 has 13 amino acids. Here the CDR3 reads CASSLSGAGELFF. Written as DNA, the CDR3 is TGTGCCAGCAGCTTATCGGGCGCCGGGGAGCTGTTTTTT.

In this sample, this clone turned up a few times. The rearrangement links TRBV7-3 to TRBJ2-7, with D tentatively TRBD1 or TRBD2 (5 bases each). This CDR3 region has 14 residues. V dropped 5 bases and J dropped 6 bases, with 17 bases sitting between them. In germline, CDR1 is SGHTA, CDR2 FQGTGA. Here the CDR3 reads CASSTYGGGAEQYF. CDR3 DNA: TGTGCCAGCAGCACGTACGGTGGGGGAGCCGAGCAGTACTTC.

This clone was observed a handful of times. The chain combines TRBV28 with TRBJ2-7, with 7 bases matching TRBD1. This CDR3 contains 14 residues. Looked up from germline, CDR1 is MDHEN and CDR2 is SYDVKM. V shed 8 bases, J shed 5 bases, and the junction held 12 bases outside the gene matches. The CDR3 bases are TGTGCCAGCCAGACGGGACAGCCCATCCACGAGCAGTACTTC. Amino acid sequence: CASQTGQPIHEQYF.

CDR3 loop: CASSLIRRGWAMNTEAFF. Written as DNA, the CDR3 is TGTGCCAGCAGCTTAATTCGGCGGGGCTGGGCAATGAACACTGAAGCTTTCTTT. The V call is TRBV7-3, the J call TRBJ1-1; weak D call: TRBD1 (5 bases). The CDR3 spans 18 residues. V was pared by 1 base and J by 0 bases, with 18 bases between. Germline V gene data show CDR1 as SGHTA and CDR2 as FQGTGA.

The V call is TRBV7-8, the J call TRBJ2-5, with D possibly being TRBD1 (6 bases). The length of the CDR3 is 14 residues. Germline assignment: CDR1 SGHVS and CDR2 FQNEAQ. The germline V and J ends were trimmed by 5 bases and 5 bases, with 15 bases remaining between them. The CDR3 spells CASSPWGRRETQYF. The CDR3 region has the DNA TGTGCCAGCAGCCCGTGGGGGCGGAGGGAGACCCAGTACTTC.

This clone was picked up a small number of times. This chain links TRBV28 with TRBJ2-7; D call uncertain. Germline lookup yields CDR1 MDHEN and CDR2 SYDVKM. The CDR3 has 15 residues. The germline V and J ends were trimmed by 1 base and 0 bases, with 10 bases remaining between them. CDR3 region: CASSLSSSSSYEQYF. CDR3 DNA: TGTGCCAGCAGTTTATCCTCCAGTAGCTCCTACGAGCAGTACTTC.

This clone occurred a few times. The V gene is TRBV7-2, the J gene TRBJ1-2; D ambiguous. The CDR3 runs to 12 residues. V was pared by 2 bases and J by 6 bases, with 7 bases between. From germline, CDR1 is SGHTA and CDR2 FQGNSA. CDR3: CASSLMINGYTF. The CDR3 region has the DNA TGTGCCAGCAGCTTAATGATAAATGGCTACACCTTC.

This chain links TRBV10-3 with TRBJ1-1; D ambiguous. Trimming took off 4 bases at V and 4 bases at J, with 10 bases between the two ends. Germline lookup yields CDR1 ENHRY and CDR2 SYGVKD. The CDR3 covers 13 residues. The CDR3 DNA reads as TGTGCCATCAGTGGAGTGGAGGGCACTGAAGCTTTCTTT. Amino acids: CAISGVEGTEAFF.

The chain uses TRBV6-6 and TRBJ1-1, with D perhaps TRBD1 (6 bases). Deletions cut 5 bases from V and 12 bases from J, with 13 bases between. The germline V gene encodes CDR1 MNHNY and CDR2 SVGAGI (reference sequence). The CDR3 consists of 11 residues. CDR3 sequence reads: CASSALGTTFF. In nucleotides, the CDR3 is TGTGCCAGCAGTGCCCTTGGGACAACTTTCTTT.

The rearrangement links TRBV9 to TRBJ1-2, with 7 positions matching TRBD1. The CDR3 spans 15 residues. Trimming cost V 0 bases and J 4 bases; bases outside gene matches: 6. Germline V gene lookup returns CDR1 SGDLS and CDR2 YYNGEE. CDR3 loop: CASSVVDRVSYGYTF. The DNA of the CDR3 is TGTGCCAGCAGCGTAGTTGACAGGGTAAGCTATGGCTACACCTTC.